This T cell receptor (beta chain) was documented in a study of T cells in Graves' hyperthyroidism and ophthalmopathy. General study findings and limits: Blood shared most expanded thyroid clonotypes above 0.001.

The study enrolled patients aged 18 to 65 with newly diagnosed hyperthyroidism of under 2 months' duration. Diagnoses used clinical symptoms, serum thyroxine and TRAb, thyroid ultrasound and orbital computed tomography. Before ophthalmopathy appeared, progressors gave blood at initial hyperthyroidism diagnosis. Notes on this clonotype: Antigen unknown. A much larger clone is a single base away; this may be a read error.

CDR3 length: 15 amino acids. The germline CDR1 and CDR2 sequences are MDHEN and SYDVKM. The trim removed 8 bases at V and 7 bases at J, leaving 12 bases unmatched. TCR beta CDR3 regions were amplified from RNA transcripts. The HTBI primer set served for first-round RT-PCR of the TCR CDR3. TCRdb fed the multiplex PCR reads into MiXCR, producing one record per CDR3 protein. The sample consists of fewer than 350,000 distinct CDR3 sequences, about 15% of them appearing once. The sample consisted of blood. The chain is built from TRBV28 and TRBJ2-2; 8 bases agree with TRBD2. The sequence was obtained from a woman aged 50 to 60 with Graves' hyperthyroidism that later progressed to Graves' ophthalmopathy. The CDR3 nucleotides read TGTGCCAGCCTCGGGGGGGGCCAAGGGGACGGGGAGCTGTTTTTT. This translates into CASLGGGQGDGELFF.